A selection of T cell receptor beta chains follows, all from one sample in a study of blood T cell repertoires in COVID-19. TCRdb's table, derived via immunoSEQ multiplex PCR, lists solely in-frame clones and lacks some. The sample comprises around 49,000 clones, roughly 90% of which are singletons, and around 2.1% rests with the top ten. Material: peripheral blood. The source of these receptors is a human donor in a cohort sampled during active COVID-19. CDR3s include the opening cysteine and the closing phenylalanine or tryptophan. D genes are given only for firm matches. Not all rows give a size; the values are once, few, many and, for expanded clones, a class.

clone_size	v_call	d_call	j_call	cdr3_aa	cdr3_nt
NA	TRBV9	TRBD2	TRBJ2-7	CASSSSGTSGSYEQYF	TGTGCCAGCAGCTCCAGCGGGACTAGCGGGAGCTACGAGCAGTACTTC
once	TRBV13	NA	TRBJ2-7	CASSAQAFGEQYF	TGTGCCAGCAGCGCCCAGGCTTTCGGCGAGCAGTACTTC
NA	TRBV4-3	NA	TRBJ2-2	CASSQDPGRELFF	TGCGCCAGCAGCCAAGACCCAGGGAGGGAGCTGTTTTTT
NA	TRBV2	TRBD1	TRBJ1-1	CASHRDRGRRDTEAFF	TGTGCCAGCCACCGGGACAGGGGGCGTAGGGACACTGAAGCTTTCTTT
NA	TRBV7-2	NA	TRBJ2-7	CASSSTAGPYEQYF	TGTGCCAGCAGCTCAACGGCGGGGCCCTACGAGCAGTACTTC
NA	TRBV27	TRBD1	TRBJ1-1	CASSPDRGVNTEAFF	TGTGCCAGCAGCCCTGACAGGGGAGTGAACACTGAAGCTTTCTTT
NA	TRBV11-1	TRBD2	TRBJ2-7	CASSAPLAREQYF	TGTGCCAGCAGCGCACCACTAGCGCGGGAGCAGTACTTC
NA	TRBV5-1	NA	TRBJ2-6	CASSVGGGANVLTF	TGCGCCAGCAGCGTGGGGGGCGGGGCCAACGTCCTGACTTTC
NA	TRBV13	TRBD1	TRBJ2-7	CASSLRPGQGIVYEQYF	TGTGCCAGCAGCTTAAGGCCGGGACAGGGGATCGTCTACGAGCAGTACTTC
NA	TRBV4-2	TRBD2	TRBJ2-7	CASSQDYVVGGESYEQYF	TGTGCCAGCAGCCAAGATTACGTAGTCGGGGGGGAATCCTACGAGCAGTACTTC
NA	TRBV3-1/TRBV3-2	NA	TRBJ2-7	CASSLPGYEQYF	TGTGCCAGCAGTCTGCCGGGCTACGAGCAGTACTTC
NA	TRBV2	NA	TRBJ2-7	CASSLQGYEQYF	TGTGCCAGCAGTCTACAGGGCTACGAGCAGTACTTC
NA	TRBV11-2	TRBD2	TRBJ2-5	CASSRVAGRAQYF	TGTGCCAGCTCTAGGGTAGCCGGGAGGGCCCAGTACTTC
NA	TRBV12-3/TRBV12-4	NA	TRBJ2-7	CASIPTGSYEQYF	TGTGCCAGCATCCCGACAGGTTCCTACGAGCAGTACTTC
NA	TRBV7-2	NA	TRBJ2-2	CASSSRRRMGFLGELFF	TGTGCCAGCAGCTCCCGGAGGCGTATGGGGTTCCTCGGGGAGCTGTTTTTT
NA	TRBV7-9	NA	TRBJ1-3	CASSLGGTRSGNTIYF	TGTGCCAGCAGCCTCGGGGGGACTCGCTCTGGAAACACCATATATTTT
once	TRBV28	TRBD1	TRBJ2-2	CASSFVYRGSGELFF	TGTGCCAGCAGTTTTGTGTACAGGGGTTCCGGGGAGCTGTTTTTT
NA	TRBV2	TRBD1	TRBJ1-4	CASSEVEGAGEKLFF	TGTGCCAGCAGTGAAGTGGAGGGGGCTGGGGAAAAACTGTTTTTT
NA	TRBV29-1	TRBD1	TRBJ1-5	CSATTGTGKQPQHF	TGCAGCGCCACCACTGGGACAGGGAAACAGCCCCAGCATTTT
NA	TRBV5-6	NA	TRBJ2-5	CASSQQVIQETQYF	TGTGCCAGCAGCCAACAGGTAATCCAAGAGACCCAGTACTTC
NA	TRBV19	NA	TRBJ2-7	CASSKQVNYEQYF	TGTGCCAGTAGTAAACAGGTGAACTACGAGCAGTACTTC
once	TRBV29-1	NA	TRBJ2-5	CSVDLQGATSGHQETQYF	TGCAGCGTTGATTTACAGGGGGCCACTAGCGGCCACCAAGAGACCCAGTACTTC
few	TRBV6-5	TRBD1	TRBJ1-5	CASSTRQGGDQPQHF	TGTGCCAGCAGTACTAGACAGGGAGGCGATCAGCCCCAGCATTTT
NA	TRBV21-1	NA	TRBJ2-1	CASSAITSGSYNEQFF	TGTGCCAGCAGCGCGATAACTAGCGGGAGCTACAATGAGCAGTTCTTC
NA	TRBV28	TRBD1	TRBJ1-1	CASTAGQGAVTEAFF	TGTGCCAGCACCGCAGGCCAGGGGGCGGTCACTGAAGCTTTCTTT
NA	TRBV28	TRBD2	TRBJ2-7	CASSLSGRGHEQYF	TGTGCCAGCAGTCTGAGCGGGAGGGGGCACGAGCAGTACTTC
NA	TRBV27	TRBD2	TRBJ2-7	CASSFEYLAVPYEQYF	TGTGCCAGCAGTTTTGAGTATCTAGCGGTCCCCTACGAGCAGTACTTC
NA	TRBV7-2	TRBD1	TRBJ2-2	CASIIPGQGGPGELFF	TGTGCCAGCATCATACCGGGACAGGGGGGTCCCGGGGAGCTGTTTTTT
NA	TRBV7-9	TRBD2	TRBJ2-1	CASSLRARTSASSYNEQFF	TGTGCCAGCAGCTTACGGGCTCGGACTAGCGCGAGCTCCTACAATGAGCAGTTCTTC
NA	TRBV18	NA	TRBJ1-1	CASSPWANRNTEAFF	TGTGCCAGCTCACCATGGGCAAACCGGAACACTGAAGCTTTCTTT
NA	TRBV4-1	TRBD1	TRBJ1-2	CASTRPGQGYGYTF	TGCGCCAGCACCCGGCCGGGACAGGGATATGGCTACACCTTC
NA	TRBV10-3	TRBD1	TRBJ1-3	CAISDTGASGNTIYF	TGTGCCATCAGTGATACAGGGGCCTCAGGAAACACCATATATTTT
once	TRBV28	NA	TRBJ1-1	CASSLYRTEAFF	TGTGCCAGCAGTTTATACCGGACTGAAGCTTTCTTT
NA	TRBV5-1	NA	TRBJ1-2	CASSLEGGRVNGYTF	TGCGCCAGCAGCTTGGAGGGGGGGCGCGTAAATGGCTACACCTTC
NA	TRBV3-1/TRBV3-2	TRBD2	TRBJ2-7	CASSQDSVAGGPSDF	TGTGCCAGCAGCCAAGATAGCGTAGCGGGGGGGCCTTCGGACTTC